These 28 T cell receptor beta chains came from one sample sequenced in a study of T cells in Graves' hyperthyroidism and ophthalmopathy. Amplification of TCR beta CDR3 regions was performed using RNA transcripts as template. In the first-round RT-PCR of the TCR CDR3, the HTBI primer set was used. A single record per CDR3 protein comes from TCRdb applying MiXCR to the multiplex PCR reads. The sample consists of approximately 530,000 distinct CDR3 sequences, 16% of them appearing once. Sequences were obtained from blood. The source is a woman between 18 and 29 years old with Graves' hyperthyroidism.

As for this clonotype: This clone may be a read error of a much larger clone one base away. The chain is built from TRBV11-2 and TRBJ2-5; D unclear. The ends were cut back, 5 bases at V and 7 bases at J, with 14 bases in the middle. Germline lookup yields CDR1 SGHAT and CDR2 FQNNGV. The CDR3 runs to 13 residues. The CDR3 DNA is TGTGCCAGCAGCCCGGTTGCCATGGGGACCCAGTACTTC. This encodes CASSPVAMGTQYF.

This clonotype has a count of ten or more. This rearrangement joins TRBV27 to TRBJ2-3; maybe TRBD2 (6 bases). Trimming pared 4 bases from V and 3 bases from J, leaving 11 bases between. The germline gives CDR1 MNHEY, CDR2 SMNVEV (reference sequence). The CDR3 length is 14 residues. CDR3 DNA: TGTGCCAGCAGTTCAGGACTACCTACAGATACGCAGTATTTT. This gives the protein CASSSGLPTDTQYF.

This clonotype was counted many times. The chain uses TRBV20-1 and TRBJ1-5; D gene uncertain. Per the germline V gene, CDR1 is DFQATT and CDR2 is SNEGSKA (reference sequence). The length of the CDR3 is 15 residues. V lost 3 bases, J lost 2 bases, and 14 bases lay in between. This chain's CDR3 is CSASSAHLGNQPQHF. The CDR3 nucleotides read TGCAGTGCTAGTTCAGCCCACTTGGGCAATCAGCCCCAGCATTTT.

This clonotype has only a few counts. The chain employs TRBV7-9 and TRBJ2-7, with D tentatively TRBD1 (6 bases). Trimming pared 7 bases from V and 1 base from J, leaving 14 bases between. Germline V lookup: CDR1 SEHNR, CDR2 FQNEAQ (reference sequence). The CDR3 is 14 residues long. The CDR3 nucleotides are TGTGCCAGCACCCGGAGACAGGAATCCTACGAGCAGTACTTC. Translating gives CASTRRQESYEQYF.

The chain is built from TRBV25-1 and TRBJ1-6; D is unresolved. This CDR3 spans 15 amino acids. In germline, CDR1 is MGHDK, CDR2 SYGVNS. Deletions cut 4 bases from V and 12 bases from J, with 19 bases between. CDR3 coding DNA: TGTGCCAGCAGTGGATACGAGAGCGCCTTAGGACCCCTCCACTTT. It encodes CASSGYESALGPLHF.

This clonotype was seen a handful of times. DNA of the CDR3: TGTGCCAGCAGCTTGGAACTAGCGGGAGTGAGCGCCGGGGAGCTGTTTTTT. It specifies CASSLELAGVSAGELFF. V usage is TRBV5-4 and J usage is TRBJ2-2, with 11 bases aligning to TRBD2. The CDR3 extends over 17 amino acids. The trim removed 0 bases at V and 6 bases at J, leaving 7 bases unmatched. Per the germline V gene, CDR1 is SGHNT and CDR2 is YYREEE (reference sequence).

This clonotype was observed many times. V gene TRBV20-1 combines with J gene TRBJ2-3; D remains ambiguous. Trimming cost V 3 bases and J 5 bases, with 6 bases left between them. CDR1 is DFQATT and CDR2 is SNEGSKA in the germline V gene (reference sequence). The CDR3 runs to 11 residues. CDR3 DNA sequence: TGCAGTGCTAGCGAGCAAGATACGCAGTATTTT. It yields the protein CSASEQDTQYF.

The chain couples TRBV7-3 to TRBJ2-3; D not certain. The CDR3 has 16 amino acids. Trimming took off 2 bases at V and 10 bases at J, with 22 bases between the two ends. Germline V gene lookup returns CDR1 SGHTA and CDR2 FQGTGA. CDR3 amino acids: CASSLGLVTAENPQYF. The CDR3 region has the DNA TGTGCCAGCAGCTTAGGGCTGGTGACCGCCGAGAATCCGCAGTATTTT. The entire variable domain, with the rest obtained from reference TRBV7-3 and TRBJ2-3, is as follows: GAGVSQTPSNKVTEKGKYVELRCDPISGHTALYWYRQSLGQGPEFLIYFQGTGAADDSGLPNDRFFAVRPEGSVSTLKIQRTERGDSAVYLCASSLGLVTAENPQYFGPGTRLTVL.

The chain joins TRBV7-2 to TRBJ1-1, with D possibly matching TRBD1 (5 bases). CDR1 is SGHTA, CDR2 FQGNSA, per germline. There are 15 residues in the CDR3. Trimming removed 7 bases at V and 5 bases at J, with 20 bases between. CDR3 bases: TGTGCCAGCACCTATGGGGCACAGGTAGGGACTGAAGCTTTCTTT. It yields the protein CASTYGAQVGTEAFF.

This clonotype showed up just once. The chain couples TRBV28 to TRBJ2-3; a possible D gene is TRBD2 (6 bases). With 1 base removed from V and 1 base from J, the gap between germline ends came to 9 bases. Looked up from germline, CDR1 is MDHEN and CDR2 is SYDVKM. The CDR3 is 15 residues long. CDR3 protein: CASSLFPGGTDTQYF. CDR3 in DNA: TGTGCCAGCAGTTTATTTCCGGGGGGCACAGATACGCAGTATTTT.

The chain recombines TRBV6-1 with TRBJ1-5; D gene unclear. Germline values: CDR1 MNHNS, CDR2 SASEGT. Trimming removed 3 bases from V and 6 bases from J, with 6 bases in between. This CDR3 is 12 amino acids long. The CDR3 spells CASSEDVQPQHF. For the CDR3, the DNA is TGTGCCAGCAGTGAGGACGTTCAGCCCCAGCATTTT.

This chain connects TRBV5-4 to TRBJ2-2; D is unclear. Germline V gene lookup returns CDR1 SGHNT and CDR2 YYREEE (reference sequence). The CDR3 has 12 amino acids. V lost 4 bases to trimming and J lost 6 bases, with 7 bases between them. CDR3 amino acids: CASSKDPGELFF. CDR3 bases: TGTGCCAGCAGCAAGGACCCCGGGGAGCTGTTTTTT. Full variable domain (missing parts from reference TRBV5-4 and TRBJ2-2): ETGVTQSPTHLIKTRGQQVTLRCSSQSGHNTVSWYQQALGQGPQFIFQYYREEENGRGNFPPRFSGLQFPNYSSELNVNALELDDSALYLCASSKDPGELFFGEGSRLTVL.

Here the CDR3 DNA reads TGCGCCAGCAGCTCGGGACACGGGGGAGAAGGCTACACCTTC. Its protein product is CASSSGHGGEGYTF. The V gene is TRBV4-1, the J gene TRBJ1-2, with D possibly being TRBD1 (6 bases). The CDR3 spans 14 residues. Trimming pared 5 bases from V and 8 bases from J, leaving 18 bases between. In germline, CDR1 is MGHRA, CDR2 YSYEKL.

A note on this clonotype: Relative to the germline gene, one junction end is altered; a read error may explain this. The rearrangement links TRBV12-3 or TRBV12-4 to TRBJ2-2, with TRBD1 matching over 8 bases. This CDR3 is 15 amino acids long. The CDR3 sequence: CACSPGTGQAGELFF. The CDR3 bases are TGTGCCTGCAGCCCGGGGACAGGTCAAGCCGGGGAGCTGTTTTTT.

This clonotype was detected many times. V and J are TRBV7-9 and TRBJ2-3, with unresolved D. Trimming took off 2 bases at V and 4 bases at J, with 7 bases between the two ends. The germline gives CDR1 SEHNR, CDR2 FQNEAQ (reference sequence). The CDR3 is 13 amino acids. The CDR3 region has the DNA TGTGCCAGCAGCTTAAAAGTGGCAGATACGCAGTATTTT. It yields the protein CASSLKVADTQYF.

The chain employs TRBV29-1 and TRBJ1-1; TRBD1 might be the D (6 bases). Germline V gene lookup returns CDR1 SQVTM and CDR2 ANQGSEA. The CDR3 sequence is 12 residues long. The ends were cut back, 7 bases at V and 4 bases at J, with 13 bases in the middle. The CDR3 is CSEGGAGTEAFF. CDR3 bases: TGCAGCGAAGGGGGGGCAGGCACTGAAGCTTTCTTT. The entire variable domain, with the rest obtained from reference TRBV29-1 and TRBJ1-1, is as follows: SAVISQKPSRDICQRGTSLTIQCQVDSQVTMMFWYRQQPGQSLTLIATANQGSEATYESGFVIDKFPISRPNLTFSTLTVSNMSPEDSSIYLCSEGGAGTEAFFGQGTRLTVV.

This clonotype has just a few counts. The CDR3 region is CATSRELAGVLEQYF. In DNA, the CDR3 is TGTGCCACCAGCAGAGAACTAGCGGGAGTACTCGAGCAGTACTTC. The chain links TRBV15 to TRBJ2-7, with 11 bases identical to TRBD2. Per the germline V gene, CDR1 is LNHNV and CDR2 is YYDKDF (reference sequence). The V gene end was trimmed by 0 bases and the J gene end by 6 bases; junction bases not matched to a gene: 4. The CDR3 is 15 amino acids.

This clonotype was counted a few times. This chain joins TRBV29-1 and TRBJ2-7; TRBD2 agrees at 8 bases. V lost 6 bases to trimming and J lost 0 bases; unmatched junction nucleotides: 7. This CDR3 is built from 14 residues. Germline loops: CDR1 SQVTM, CDR2 ANQGSEA. The CDR3, as DNA: TGCAGCGTCTCTAGCGGGCCAAGCTCCTACGAGCAGTACTTC. It encodes CSVSSGPSSYEQYF.

This clonotype was found many times. This sequence joins TRBV28 and TRBJ2-7; the D gene could be TRBD1 or TRBD2 (6 bases each). V was trimmed by 4 bases and J by 0 bases, leaving 13 bases between them. Germline values: CDR1 MDHEN, CDR2 SYDVKM. CDR3 length: 15 residues. The CDR3 loop reads CASSSIGGNSYEQYF. The CDR3 DNA follows: TGTGCCAGCAGTTCTATAGGGGGGAACTCCTACGAGCAGTACTTC.

This clonotype has just a few counts. J is TRBJ1-2 and V is TRBV6-2 or TRBV6-3; D gene ambiguous. The CDR3 loop spans 16 amino acids. Germline values: CDR1 MNHEY, CDR2 SVGEGT. V was pared by 0 bases and J by 0 bases, with 11 bases between. The CDR3 DNA is TGTGCCAGCAGTTACTCGAGCGGTGTAGCTAACTATGGCTACACCTTC. This codes for CASSYSSGVANYGYTF.

This clonotype was observed a few times. The chain carries TRBV20-1 and TRBJ2-1, with 9 nucleotides matching TRBD2. J lost 5 bases, V lost 4 bases, and 3 bases had no gene match. Germline loops: CDR1 DFQATT, CDR2 SNEGSKA (reference sequence). The CDR3 has 13 residues. CDR3 amino acids: CSATSGGNNEQFF. Written as DNA, the CDR3 is TGCAGTGCTACCAGCGGGGGGAACAATGAGCAGTTCTTC.

The chain employs TRBV18 and TRBJ2-7; no clear D. The germline CDR1 and CDR2 sequences are KGHSH and LQKENI. The V gene lost 6 bases and the J gene lost 1 base, with 10 bases spanning the gap. The CDR3 consists of 13 residues. The CDR3: CASSKSSSYEQYF. The CDR3 coding sequence is TGTGCCAGCTCGAAGTCTAGTTCCTACGAGCAGTACTTC.

This clonotype has ten or more counts. The chain uses TRBV5-1 and TRBJ2-3, with TRBD1 matching 8 bases. Looked up from germline, CDR1 is SGHRS and CDR2 is YFSETQ. The CDR3 is 15 residues long. V trimming: 4 bases; J trimming: 2 bases; junction bases outside the gene matches: 6. In DNA, the CDR3 is TGCGCCAGCAGCCTCGGACAGGGAGACACAGATACGCAGTATTTT. Translating it yields CASSLGQGDTDTQYF.

In its sample, this clonotype was seen many times. The chain uses TRBV20-1 and TRBJ2-7; D remains unclear. V lost 2 bases to trimming and J lost 3 bases, with 14 bases between them. The germline CDR1 and CDR2 sequences are DFQATT and SNEGSKA (reference sequence). The CDR3 consists of 14 residues. In DNA, the CDR3 is TGCAGTGCTAGACCCCCTCGTAAGTTCTACGAGCAGTACTTC. Translation: CSARPPRKFYEQYF.

This clonotype turned up a few times. The gene calls are TRBV5-1 and TRBJ1-1; a possible D gene is TRBD1 (5 bases). V was trimmed by 3 bases and J by 6 bases, leaving 15 bases between them. This CDR3 is built from 14 residues. Germline V gene data show CDR1 as SGHRS and CDR2 as YFSETQ. CDR3 nucleotides: TGCGCCAGCAGCTGGGCGTCAGGAGGGGCTGAAGCTTTCTTT. It yields the protein CASSWASGGAEAFF.

There are many counts of this clonotype. The rearrangement links TRBV20-1 to TRBJ2-5, with D tentatively TRBD1 or TRBD2 (5 bases each). CDR1 and CDR2 from the germline V gene are DFQATT and SNEGSKA (reference sequence). The CDR3 covers 11 residues. The V and J ends lost 6 bases and 5 bases respectively, with 10 bases between them. The chain's CDR3 is CSAGREETQYF. The CDR3 DNA sequence: TGCAGTGCGGGCAGGGAGGAGACCCAGTACTTC.

This clonotype was seen a few times. J is TRBJ2-2 and V is TRBV5-1; D possibly corresponds to TRBD2 (6 bases). Germline CDR1 reads SGHRS; CDR2 reads YFSETQ. The CDR3 contains 14 residues. Between the trimmed V and J ends, which lost 0 bases and 7 bases, there was a span of 10 bases. The CDR3 region is CASSLAEEGGELFF. CDR3 DNA: TGCGCCAGCAGCTTGGCCGAGGAGGGCGGGGAGCTGTTTTTT.

V and J are TRBV14 and TRBJ1-6; TRBD1 agrees at 7 bases. Germline V gives CDR1 SGHDN, CDR2 FVKESK. The junction had 2 bases not matched to a gene; V was cut back by 2 bases and J by 1 base. The CDR3 has 16 amino acids. The CDR3 nucleotides are TGTGCCAGCAGCCAACAGGGGGTTTCCTATAATTCACCCCTCCACTTT. This gives the protein CASSQQGVSYNSPLHF.